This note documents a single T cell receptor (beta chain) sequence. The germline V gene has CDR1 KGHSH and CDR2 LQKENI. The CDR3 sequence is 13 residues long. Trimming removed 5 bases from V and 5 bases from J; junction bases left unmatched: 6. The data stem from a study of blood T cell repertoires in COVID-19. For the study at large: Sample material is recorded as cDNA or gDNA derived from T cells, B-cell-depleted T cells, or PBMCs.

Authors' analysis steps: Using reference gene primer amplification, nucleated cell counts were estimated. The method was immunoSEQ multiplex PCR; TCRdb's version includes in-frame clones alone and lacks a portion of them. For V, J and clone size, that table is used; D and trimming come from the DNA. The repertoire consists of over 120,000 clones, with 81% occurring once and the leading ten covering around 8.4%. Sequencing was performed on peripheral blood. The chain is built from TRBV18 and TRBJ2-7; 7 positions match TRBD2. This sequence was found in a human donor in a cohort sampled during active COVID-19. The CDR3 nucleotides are TGTGCCAGCTCATCTCGACTAGCCCACGAGCAGTACTTC. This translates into CASSSRLAHEQYF.